The TCR beta chain under discussion was sequenced for a study of T-cell memory formation after mild COVID-19. Study overall: Clusters of TCRs were largely donor specific.

Turning to this clonotype: The antigen remains undetermined.

Study-wide results and caveats: SARS-CoV-2 specificity was not confirmed for second-wave clones peaking on day 37. Chiefly within CM and EM were the contracting CD4+ clones; CD8+ ones were within EMRA.

Per the germline V gene, CDR1 is KGHDR and CDR2 is SFDVKD. V lost 7 bases and J lost 5; bases outside the gene matches: 5. This CDR3 has 13 amino acids. Constant-segment primers served in 5'RACE that generated TCR alpha and TCR beta cDNA libraries bearing sample barcodes and UMIs. TCRdb reprocessed the 5' RACE reads with MiXCR, giving one entry per CDR3 protein. Here the sample spans hundreds of thousands of distinct CDR3 sequences, around 27% being singletons. This TCR was sampled from an adult woman who had mild COVID-19 (a few samples of this study predate the infection). Cell type and time point are not known. The genes are TRBV24-1 and TRBJ1-1; the match to TRBD1 covers 8 bases. The specimen sequenced was PBMCs or a T cell subset sorted from them (not recorded which). The CDR3 spells CATSRGPGTEAFF. The CDR3 DNA reads TGTGCCACCAGCAGGGGGCCGGGGACTGAAGCTTTCTTT.